These 22 T cell receptor beta chains originate from one sample sequenced in a study of shared clonotypes between healthy human individuals (dated by TCRdb to about 2020). Library generation was performed with the immunoSEQ multiplex PCR assay. TCRdb stores this immuneACCESS table with in-frame sequences only. Part of the clones is absent; in the studies checked, under half of the shortfall reflects unresolved V genes, and no reason is known for the rest. In all, the sample holds almost 700,000 clones, and roughly nine tenths of those were seen once. About 24% of the sample belongs to the ten largest clones. For the CD8 naive samples, CD45RO-negative cells were positively selected for CCR7, yielding a CD45RA+CCR7+ population from which TemRA cells were excluded. The sample comprised naive CD8+ T cells sorted from blood. Per the publication, the cell subset or site label means: CD45RA+CCR7+. These receptor sequences come from a man between 25 and 39 years old in good health.

This clone appeared a single time. The chain joins TRBV27 to TRBJ2-7; 11 bases match TRBD1. This CDR3 has 15 residues. V lost 4 bases and J lost 3; bases outside the gene matches: 5. In germline, CDR1 is MNHEY, CDR2 SMNVEV (reference sequence). CDR3 coding DNA: TGTGCCAGCAGTTATAAGGGGACAGGGGGCTACGAGCAGTACTTC. It translates to CASSYKGTGGYEQYF.

CDR3 sequence: CASSRQKILSGNTIYF. The CDR3 nucleotides read TGTGCCAGCAGCCGACAGAAAATACTATCTGGAAACACCATATATTTT. The rearrangement uses TRBV28 and TRBJ1-3; TRBD1 is a possible D gene (5 bases). With 6 bases removed from V and 1 base from J, the gap between germline ends came to 16 bases. Germline V gene lookup returns CDR1 MDHEN and CDR2 SYDVKM. The CDR3 has 16 residues.

The rearrangement uses TRBV9 and TRBJ2-1; the match to TRBD2 covers 11 bases. There are 15 residues in the CDR3. CDR1 is SGDLS and CDR2 is YYNGEE in the germline V gene. With V trimmed by 0 bases and J by 12 bases, 8 bases remained unmatched. The DNA of the CDR3 is TGTGCCAGCAGCGTAGAAATAGCGGGAGGGCCTGGGCAGTTCTTC. Amino acids: CASSVEIAGGPGQFF. Based on the CDR3 plus reference TRBV9 and TRBJ2-1, the full variable domain is DSGVTQTPKHLITATGQRVTLRCSPRSGDLSVYWYQQSLDQGLQFLIQYYNGEERAKGNILERFSAQQFPDLHSELNLSSLELGDSALYFCASSVEIAGGPGQFFGPGTRLTVL.

The chain employs TRBV4-1 and TRBJ1-2; D perhaps matches TRBD1 (5 bases). There are 17 residues in the CDR3. CDR1 and CDR2 from the germline V gene are MGHRA and YSYEKL. The V end lost 1 base, the J end lost 3 bases, and 18 bases lay between the germline ends. CDR3 loop: CASSQGSTLSGDYGYTF. In DNA, the CDR3 is TGCGCCAGCAGCCAAGGTTCAACTCTCTCGGGGGACTATGGCTACACCTTC.

This chain joins TRBV5-6 and TRBJ2-7; TRBD1 aligns across 8 bases. Per germline, CDR1 SGHDT and CDR2 YYEEEE. V lost 1 base, J lost 4 bases, and 4 bases stayed unmatched. The CDR3 runs to 14 residues. The CDR3 DNA reads TGTGCCAGCAGCTTGCCCAGGGGGCCGTACGAGCAGTACTTC. This sequence encodes CASSLPRGPYEQYF.

The rearrangement uses TRBV13 and TRBJ1-1, with a possible D match to TRBD1 (5 bases). The CDR3 is 13 residues long. V was shortened by 6 bases and J by 4 bases, with 12 bases between the two germline ends. In germline, CDR1 is PRHDT, CDR2 FYEKMQ (reference sequence). For the CDR3, the DNA is TGTGCCAGCAGTCTATCAGGGTTCACTGAAGCTTTCTTT. Its translation: CASSLSGFTEAFF.

V is TRBV4-1 and J is TRBJ1-3; no definite D call. The CDR3 extends over 15 amino acids. V lost 0 bases and J lost 0, with 6 bases in between. Germline CDR1 and CDR2: MGHRA and YSYEKL. The CDR3 spells CASSQEGHSGNTIYF. As DNA, the CDR3 is TGCGCCAGCAGCCAAGAAGGGCACTCTGGAAACACCATATATTTT.

The chain joins TRBV7-2 to TRBJ2-5; the match to TRBD2 covers 7 bases. From germline, CDR1 is SGHTA and CDR2 FQGNSA. The CDR3 totals 15 residues. The ends lost 5 bases at V and 2 bases at J; junction bases unmatched: 8. CDR3 bases: TGTGCCAGCAGCGCCCGACTAGCCGTACAAGAGACCCAGTACTTC. This codes for CASSARLAVQETQYF.

The CDR3 nucleotides are TGCAGCGTCCAGGGGGCCACAGATACGCAGTATTTT. The encoded protein is CSVQGATDTQYF. This chain connects TRBV29-1 to TRBJ2-3, with 8 bases identical to TRBD1. Per germline, CDR1 SQVTM and CDR2 ANQGSEA. After removal of 6 bases from V and 2 bases from J, the junction contained 1 base not matched to a gene. This CDR3 region has 12 residues.

V gene TRBV7-8 combines with J gene TRBJ1-3; 7 nucleotides agree with TRBD1. The CDR3 runs to 14 residues. Germline CDR1 is SGHVS and CDR2 is FQNEAQ. Germline trimming cut 5 bases from V and 4 bases from J; bases unmatched to any gene: 5. CDR3 in DNA: TGTGCCAGCAGCCAGACAGGGAGAGGAAACACCATATATTTT. Residues: CASSQTGRGNTIYF.

CDR3 bases: TGTGCCAGCAGTTTATCAGGCTCGCAGGGGACCCAGTACTTC. Its translation is CASSLSGSQGTQYF. This chain links TRBV27 with TRBJ2-5; D perhaps matches TRBD1 (5 bases). The CDR3 length is 14 residues. V gave up 0 bases and J gave up 7 bases, with 12 bases separating them. Germline V gene sequence: CDR1 MNHEY, CDR2 SMNVEV (reference sequence).

V and J are TRBV7-9 and TRBJ2-1; 13 positions match TRBD2. CDR1 and CDR2 (germline): SEHNR, FQNEAQ (reference sequence). Trimming cost V 4 bases and J 8 bases; bases outside gene matches: 8. The CDR3 spans 16 residues. In nucleotides, the CDR3 is TGTGCCAGCAGCTCGCAACTAGCGGGAGGGCCGTATGAGCAGTTCTTC. Amino acid sequence: CASSSQLAGGPYEQFF.

This chain uses TRBV7-8 with TRBJ2-7, with D possibly TRBD2 on 6 matching bases. CDR3 length: 14 amino acids. The germline CDR1 and CDR2 sequences are SGHVS and FQNEAQ. V gave up 1 base and J gave up 6 bases, with 13 bases separating them. In nucleotides, the CDR3 is TGTGCCAGCAGCTTAGAGGTGGGGGGTCCCGAGCAGTACTTC. Its translation: CASSLEVGGPEQYF.

The chain links TRBV28 to TRBJ2-3; 8 bases line up with TRBD1. CDR1 and CDR2 (germline): MDHEN, SYDVKM. The trim removed 5 bases at V and 5 bases at J, leaving 9 bases unmatched. The CDR3 contains 15 residues. CDR3 region: CASSADRGQGDTQYF. DNA for the CDR3: TGTGCCAGCAGTGCCGACAGGGGCCAAGGAGATACGCAGTATTTT.

Concerning this clone itself: As the CDR3 is not closed by the conserved phenylalanine or tryptophan, this likely results from a read error. The DNA is omitted, as the CDR3 cannot be located on it reliably, and the CDR3 follows TCRdb's listing. This rearrangement joins TRBV4-1 to TRBJ1-1; TRBD1 reflects the table's D call only, with no check against the DNA. With termini counted, the CDR3 has 15 amino acids. The germline gives CDR1 MGHRA, CDR2 YSYEKL. The CDR3 here is CASSPVPGTGGATGL.

This clone showed up just once. The chain is built from TRBV27 and TRBJ2-1; D possibly corresponds to TRBD2 (6 bases). This CDR3 is 15 amino acids long. V was pared by 4 bases and J by 3 bases, with 13 bases between. Germline CDR1 and CDR2: MNHEY and SMNVEV (reference sequence). CDR3 in DNA: TGTGCCAGCAGTTCGGGTCTTAGCGGCTACAATGAGCAGTTCTTC. The encoded protein is CASSSGLSGYNEQFF.

The genes are TRBV28 and TRBJ2-2; D is unclear. Trimming removed 7 bases from V and 2 bases from J, with 11 bases in between. Germline CDR1 is MDHEN and CDR2 is SYDVKM. There are 14 residues in the CDR3. Here the CDR3 reads CASTWVGNTGELFF. The CDR3 DNA sequence: TGTGCCAGCACCTGGGTTGGTAACACCGGGGAGCTGTTTTTT.

V and J are TRBV27 and TRBJ2-3; D gene ambiguous. V was clipped by 8 bases and J by 2 bases, with 11 bases between them. The CDR3 extends over 13 amino acids. Germline V CDR1 and CDR2: MNHEY, SMNVEV (reference sequence). CDR3 region: CASQKRVTDTQYF. The CDR3 DNA reads TGTGCCAGCCAAAAACGGGTCACAGATACGCAGTATTTT.

CDR3 nucleotides: TGTGCCAGCAGCGACCGGGATGGCTACACCTTC. Protein sequence: CASSDRDGYTF. The chain joins TRBV9 to TRBJ1-2; D gene unclear. The CDR3 totals 11 residues. The germline V gene has CDR1 SGDLS and CDR2 YYNGEE. Deletions cut 3 bases from V and 6 bases from J, with 6 bases between.

For this clone: Its ends do not fully match the called genes, so a read error is possible. The V and J genes are TRBV7-7 and TRBJ2-5; D call uncertain. This CDR3 has 16 residues. CDR1 is SSHAT and CDR2 is FNYEAQ in the germline V gene (reference sequence). This chain's CDR3 is CASSLRLANKEETQYF. The CDR3 DNA reads TGTGCTAGCAGCTTAAGGTTGGCTAACAAAGAAGAGACCCAGTACTTC. Looking up the rest from reference TRBV7-7 and TRBJ2-5 gives the full variable domain: GAGVSQSPRYKVTKRGQDVTLRCDPISSHATLYWYQQALGQGPEFLTYFNYEAQPDKSGLPSDRFSAERPEGSISTLTIQRTEQRDSAMYRCASSLRLANKEETQYFGPGTRLLVL.

V is TRBV29-1 and J is TRBJ1-1; D not certain. Trimming took off 8 bases at V and 1 base at J, with 11 bases between the two ends. Germline assignment: CDR1 SQVTM and CDR2 ANQGSEA. The CDR3 runs to 12 residues. This CDR3 reads CSSRTANTEAFF. CDR3 nucleotide sequence: TGCAGCTCGAGGACCGCGAACACTGAAGCTTTCTTT. Full variable domain (outside the CDR3, taken from reference TRBV29-1 and TRBJ1-1): SAVISQKPSRDICQRGTSLTIQCQVDSQVTMMFWYRQQPGQSLTLIATANQGSEATYESGFVIDKFPISRPNLTFSTLTVSNMSPEDSSIYLCSSRTANTEAFFGQGTRLTVV.

This clone was observed a single time. The chain is built from TRBV9 and TRBJ2-5; 9 bases align to TRBD1. The CDR3 has 15 residues. V lost 3 bases and J lost 0; bases outside the gene matches: 3. Germline V gene data show CDR1 as SGDLS and CDR2 as YYNGEE. CDR3 in DNA: TGTGCCAGCAGCGGGGGACAGGGCTACCAAGAGACCCAGTACTTC. It codes for CASSGGQGYQETQYF.